This TCR beta chain came from a study of T cell responses to AZD1222 COVID-19 vaccine. Germline lookup yields CDR1 LNHDA and CDR2 SQIVND (reference sequence). Trimming cost V 9 bases and J 1 base, with 12 bases left between them. The CDR3 runs 13 residues. As to this clone: Its antigen is as yet unknown.

Study-level findings and limits: Elevations in Spike-specific TCR breadth and depth followed administration of two AZD1222 doses.

Generated by immunoSEQ multiplex PCR, the TCRdb table keeps only in-frame clones and is missing some. The data show 250,000 to 300,000 clones, almost 95% seen once. The receptor comes from an adult who received the AZD1222 COVID-19 vaccine. The chain employs TRBV19 and TRBJ1-1; no reliable D call. Sample: peripheral blood, taken 28 days after the second AZD1222 dose. The CDR3 here is CASGNSPNTEAFF. CDR3 bases: TGTGCCAGCGGGAACAGTCCGAACACTGAAGCTTTCTTT.